This TCR beta chain stems from a study of response to subunit inactivated influenza vaccine. Overall study results and limits: Each seasonal influenza vaccination recruits few new T cells, the authors suggested.

Using its own MiXCR run on the RT-PCR reads, TCRdb lists one record per CDR3 protein. Of fewer than 800,000 distinct CDR3 sequences in the sample, more than 15% are singletons; the top ten hold under 14%. A note on this clonotype: Its specificity is not known.

The sequences come from PBMCs from blood, collected 11 to 12 days after vaccination. This clonotype was obtained from a man aged 50 or older who received an inactivated influenza vaccine.

The CDR3 loop reads CSVGAGLNTEAFF. DNA for the CDR3: TGCAGCGTTGGGGCAGGTTTGAACACTGAAGCTTTCTTT. This sequence joins TRBV29-1 and TRBJ1-1; unclear D gene. CDR1 SQVTM and CDR2 ANQGSEA come from the germline V gene. CDR3 size: 13 residues. V was pared by 4 bases and J by 0 bases, with 9 bases between.